Sequencing of this T cell receptor (beta chain) was carried out in a study of T cells expressing NK-cell markers (dated by TCRdb to the early 2020s). A note on the overall study: Three sorted T-cell subsets (CD3+CD56+NKG2C+, CD3+CD56+NKG2C- and CD3+CD56-NKG2C+) from about 8 donors had their TCR beta-chain repertoires profiled. Among the eight sequenced donors, only one was HCMV-seronegative, while the other seven were HCMV-seropositive. The study sequenced eight donors, all healthy volunteers chosen at random: three men and five women. The libraries were sequenced on Illumina HiSeq 2000/2500, MiSeq or NextSeq, producing 2 x 150 bp reads. What the authors observed across the whole study: Those dominant clonotypes were again the most abundant among CD3+CD56-NKG2C+ cells in a handful of donors, at about 25-65%. For six donors, the dominant CD3+CD56+NKG2C+ clonotypes were among the top 10 CD8+ clonotypes and accounted for about 1.0-8% of CD8+ T cells. It remained unclear whether the expanded NKG2C-expressing T cell clones were specific for HCMV antigens.

For this clonotype: This clone's antigen is unknown.

The CDR3 spans 16 residues, from the cysteine through the phenylalanine. Nucleotide data are not available. Data came from an Illumina HiSeq 2000. 5'RACE template switching, by which a universal primer site and unique molecular identifiers were added, was used to make TCR beta cDNA libraries. Synthesis of cDNA was primed from the TCR beta constant segment and was followed by two consecutive PCR amplification steps. Under the source paper's analysis protocol: MIGEC was used to demultiplex reads and group reads by UMI, and MiTCR was used to assemble and quantify clonotypes. To remove erroneous sequences, TCR cDNA sequences were retained only when supported by two or more reads. The tcR package was used for downstream repertoire analysis, and clonotypes were matched between fractions using CDR3 nucleotide sequence together with V segment. VDJmatch was used to annotate antigen specificity against VDJdb, with one amino acid substitution allowed in CDR3. TCRdb reprocessed the reads, and each CDR3 protein sequence is entered once, without DNA. For this entry, the V and J calls and clone size follow TCRdb and not the study's own pipeline. The table of this sample itemizes 350,000 to 500,000 distinct CDR3 sequences. Under 7.5% of the sample is in the top ten clones.

To determine HCMV serostatus, a commercial ELISA kit was used to detect HCMV-specific IgG in serum. Ficoll density gradient centrifugation was used to isolate peripheral blood mononuclear cells from blood. The V and J genes are TRBV12-3 or TRBV12-4 and TRBJ1-6. The clonotype was recovered from a woman between 18 and 70 years old in good health. The sample was blood T cells: a sorted CD56 or NKG2C T cell subset, CD4+ or CD8+ T cells, or bulk PBMC T cells (not recorded which). The CDR3 region: CASSSRTSGYNSPLHF.